One sample yielded the 13 T cell receptor beta chains listed below, sequenced in a study of T cells in Graves' hyperthyroidism and ophthalmopathy. There were TCR beta CDR3 regions amplified from RNA transcripts. Researchers ran a first-round RT-PCR on the TCR CDR3 using the HTBI primer set. A single record per CDR3 protein comes from TCRdb applying MiXCR to the multiplex PCR reads. This sample carries 480,000 or so distinct CDR3 sequences, 40% to 50% of them seen once, and the ten largest clones take around 44%. Sequencing was done on a sample of peripheral blood or thyroid tissue (not recorded which). These receptor sequences come from an adult woman with Graves' disease, either hyperthyroidism or ophthalmopathy (not recorded which).

The V call is TRBV10-3, the J call TRBJ1-5, with TRBD1 matching 8 bases. V was pared by 5 bases and J by 14 bases, with 20 bases of the junction left unmatched. CDR1 and CDR2 (germline): ENHRY, SYGVKD. The CDR3 covers 16 residues. CDR3 DNA: TGTGCCATCAGTCCGTCGACAGGGGCTGACGGGGACTACGAGCATTTT. Translation gives CAISPSTGADGDYEHF.

The V gene is TRBV12-3 or TRBV12-4, the J gene TRBJ1-1; the D gene is possibly TRBD1 (6 bases). The V end was cut by 5 bases, the J end by 1 base, with 17 bases between. The CDR3 is made up of 16 amino acids. The CDR3 nucleotides read TGTGCCAGCAGTCCTCCGGGACACCAAACGAACACTGAAGCTTTCTTT. Translating gives CASSPPGHQTNTEAFF.

This clonotype was counted at least ten times. The V and J genes are TRBV12-3 or TRBV12-4 and TRBJ2-7; D is possibly TRBD2 (6 bases). CDR3 length: 12 amino acids. V gave up 5 bases and J gave up 9 bases, with 14 bases separating them. The CDR3 region is CASSPAYGGQYF. CDR3 DNA sequence: TGTGCCAGCAGTCCCGCGTACGGGGGGCAGTACTTC.

The chain is built from TRBV7-9 and TRBJ1-6, with D possibly being TRBD1 (6 bases). Trimming cost V 5 bases and J 9 bases, with 14 bases left between them. There are 14 residues in the CDR3. Looked up from germline, CDR1 is SEHNR and CDR2 is FQNEAQ (reference sequence). This CDR3 reads CASSPGAGRSPLHF. The CDR3 DNA is TGTGCCAGCAGCCCGGGGGCCGGTCGTTCACCCCTCCACTTT.

The chain uses TRBV12-3 or TRBV12-4 and TRBJ1-4, with D possibly matching TRBD1 (5 bases). The CDR3 runs 14 residues. V was clipped by 8 bases and J by 10 bases, with 20 bases between them. DNA for the CDR3: TGTGCCAGCGACTCCGGGGCAAGACCAGGAAAACTGTTTTTT. Translated: CASDSGARPGKLFF.

The chain uses TRBV7-9 and TRBJ2-7; 8 nucleotides agree with TRBD2. CDR3 length equals 13 residues. The germline V gene has CDR1 SEHNR and CDR2 FQNEAQ (reference sequence). V was clipped by 8 bases and J by 5 bases; unmatched bases: 8. The CDR3 DNA sequence: TGTGCCAGCTGGCGGGAGGATGTCAACGAGCAGTACTTC. It codes for CASWREDVNEQYF.

The chain links TRBV12-3 or TRBV12-4 to TRBJ1-6; D gene uncertain. Deletions cut 6 bases from V and 7 bases from J, with 10 bases between. This CDR3 spans 13 amino acids. CDR3 DNA: TGTGCCAGCAGCCGTGAACCCAATTCACCCCTCCACTTT. Amino acid sequence: CASSREPNSPLHF.

This rearrangement joins TRBV7-2 to TRBJ1-2, with D tentatively TRBD1 (5 bases). The length of the CDR3 is 15 residues. V was shortened by 5 bases and J by 6 bases, with 19 bases between the two germline ends. The germline V gene has CDR1 SGHTA and CDR2 FQGNSA. In DNA form, the CDR3 reads TGTGCCAGCAGCAGCTTTACGGTGTCGGGACATGGCTACACCTTC. Its protein product is CASSSFTVSGHGYTF.

CDR3 sequence reads: CASRARRSYEQYF. DNA of the CDR3: TGTGCCAGCAGGGCCAGGCGATCCTACGAGCAGTACTTC. The genes are TRBV12-3 or TRBV12-4 and TRBJ2-7, with D unresolved. The CDR3 covers 13 residues. Deletions cut 6 bases from V and 1 base from J, with 10 bases between.

This clonotype was seen repeatedly, ten times or more. The rearrangement joins TRBV7-2 to TRBJ2-2, with TRBD2 matching over 11 bases. This CDR3 is built from 17 residues. Germline loops: CDR1 SGHTA, CDR2 FQGNSA. V trimming: 6 bases; J trimming: 8 bases; junction bases outside the gene matches: 14. The CDR3 here is CASRPNRLAGSSGELFF. In DNA form, the CDR3 reads TGTGCCAGCAGACCCAACCGACTAGCGGGAAGTTCGGGGGAGCTGTTTTTT.

With respect to this clonotype: The limits of the CDR3 on the DNA are not certain, so only TCRdb's listed CDR3 is given. This sequence joins TRBV9 and TRBJ1-1; TRBD1 reflects the table's D call only, with no check against the DNA. The CDR3 has 13 residues if both end residues are counted. The germline V gene has CDR1 SGDLS and CDR2 YYNGEE. CDR3 protein: CASSVGGGTEASF.

The V gene is TRBV10-3, the J gene TRBJ1-1; D is possibly TRBD1 (5 bases). Germline V gene sequence: CDR1 ENHRY, CDR2 SYGVKD. The CDR3 is 16 amino acids. Deletions cut 7 bases from V and 0 bases from J, with 18 bases between. The CDR3, as DNA: TGTGCCATCACTGGGGCCAGAAGAATAATGAACACTGAAGCTTTCTTT. Translated: CAITGARRIMNTEAFF.

Comment on this clonotype: The DNA is omitted, as the CDR3 cannot be located on it reliably, and the CDR3 follows TCRdb's listing. The rearrangement joins TRBV7-2 to TRBJ2-2; the table's D call of TRBD1 was not tested on the DNA. CDR1 SGHTA and CDR2 FQGNSA come from the germline V gene. With termini counted, the CDR3 has 16 amino acids. This CDR3 reads CASSPTGLEIPGSCFF.